What follows are 30 T cell receptor beta chains derived from one specimen sequenced in a study of blood T cell repertoires in COVID-19. The data were produced by immunoSEQ multiplex PCR, yet TCRdb's version contains in-frame clones alone and is incomplete. Altogether roughly 330,000 clones are present, more than 70% being singletons, with the ten largest covering 0.95% to 1.5%. The sample taken for sequencing was peripheral blood. The receptors here all came from a woman aged 50 to 60 with acute or convalescent COVID-19.

Here the CDR3 reads CASSRRGSGGYTF. The CDR3 nucleotides read TGTGCCAGCAGCCGCCGGGGATCAGGCGGCTACACCTTC. V gene TRBV27 combines with J gene TRBJ1-2; the D is unclear. The CDR3 sequence is 13 residues long. The V gene lost 6 bases and the J gene lost 8 bases, with 16 bases spanning the gap. Germline V CDR1 and CDR2: MNHEY, SMNVEV (reference sequence).

V gene TRBV19 combines with J gene TRBJ1-2; D is possibly TRBD1 (6 bases). V gave up 4 bases and J gave up 4 bases, with 16 bases separating them. CDR3 length equals 15 residues. From germline, CDR1 is LNHDA and CDR2 SQIVND (reference sequence). The CDR3 bases are TGTGCCAGTAGTACAGCAGGGGCGAGTCCCTATGGCTACACCTTC. Its protein product is CASSTAGASPYGYTF.

This clone was seen a few times. The rearrangement joins TRBV2 to TRBJ1-1; D not certain. Trimming stripped 6 bases from V and 1 base from J, with 9 bases between. CDR1 is SNHLY and CDR2 is FYNNEI in the germline V gene. This CDR3 is 13 amino acids long. The CDR3 DNA is TGTGCCAGCAGAGAAAGCCGGAACACTGAAGCTTTCTTT. This gives the protein CASRESRNTEAFF.

CDR3 loop: CASSITDRANTGELFF. For the CDR3, the DNA is TGTGCCAGTAGTATAACGGACAGGGCGAACACCGGGGAGCTGTTTTTT. The chain joins TRBV19 to TRBJ2-2, with 8 bases lining up with TRBD1. This CDR3 comprises 16 residues. V lost 2 bases to trimming and J lost 0 bases; unmatched junction nucleotides: 2. CDR1 is LNHDA and CDR2 is SQIVND in the germline V gene (reference sequence).

The J gene is TRBJ1-2, the V gene TRBV10-3; 9 bases agree with TRBD1. Losses at the gene ends were 4 bases for V and 4 bases for J; bases not matched to a gene: 4. In germline, CDR1 is ENHRY, CDR2 SYGVKD. CDR3 length equals 14 residues. Written as DNA, the CDR3 is TGTGCCATCAGTGCCGGACAGGGGAGCTATGGCTACACCTTC. It yields the protein CAISAGQGSYGYTF.

This clone occurred many times. The CDR3 reads CAWRKDSGQPQHF. CDR3 bases: TGTGCCTGGAGGAAGGACTCGGGGCAGCCCCAGCATTTT. The chain uses TRBV30 and TRBJ1-5; unclear D gene. Germline CDR1 is GTSNPN and CDR2 is SVGIG (reference sequence). V lost 3 bases and J lost 7, with 13 bases in between. This CDR3 contains 13 residues.

This chain uses TRBV12-5 with TRBJ1-2, with a tentative D call TRBD1 (5 bases). CDR3 length: 12 amino acids. Germline V gene lookup returns CDR1 LGHNT and CDR2 FRNRAP. V lost 5 bases to trimming and J lost 4 bases, with 8 bases between them. CDR3 coding DNA: TGTGCTAGTGGTGACGACAGCTATGGCTACACCTTC. It yields the protein CASGDDSYGYTF.

The CDR3 is CASSTGTGQTEAFF. The CDR3 DNA follows: TGTGCCAGCAGTACGGGGACAGGGCAGACTGAAGCTTTCTTT. This chain joins TRBV6-6 and TRBJ1-1; 9 bases align to TRBD1. With 5 bases clipped from V and 5 bases from J, the junction kept 6 bases outside the gene matches. Germline values: CDR1 MNHNY, CDR2 SVGAGI (reference sequence). This CDR3 has 14 residues.

J is TRBJ2-2 and V is TRBV7-2; possibly TRBD1 for D (6 bases). Between the trimmed V and J ends, which lost 2 bases and 4 bases, there was a span of 8 bases. The CDR3 runs to 14 residues. The germline gives CDR1 SGHTA, CDR2 FQGNSA. The CDR3 nucleotides are TGTGCCAGCAGCTTATTCAGGGGCACCGGGGAGCTGTTTTTT. Translated, it gives CASSLFRGTGELFF. Using reference TRBV7-2 and TRBJ2-2 for the parts outside the CDR3, the full variable domain is GAGVSQSPSNKVTEKGKDVELRCDPISGHTALYWYRQSLGQGLEFLIYFQGNSAPDKSGLPSDRFSAERTGGSVSTLTIQRTQQEDSAVYLCASSLFRGTGELFFGEGSRLTVL.

The chain couples TRBV18 to TRBJ2-2, with D unresolved. The germline V gene encodes CDR1 KGHSH and CDR2 LQKENI. Between the trimmed V and J ends, which lost 1 base and 7 bases, there was a span of 16 bases. The CDR3 contains 16 residues. The CDR3 spells CASSPQVETPHGELFF. CDR3 DNA: TGTGCCAGCTCACCACAAGTTGAGACTCCTCACGGGGAGCTGTTTTTT.

In its sample, this clone was seen a few times. The chain is built from TRBV4-1 and TRBJ2-1, with 10 bases fitting TRBD2. The V gene's germline CDR1 is MGHRA and CDR2 YSYEKL. This CDR3 contains 16 residues. V trimming: 0 bases; J trimming: 8 bases; junction bases outside the gene matches: 7. In DNA, the CDR3 is TGCGCCAGCAGCCAAGAGGGAGCTAGCGGGGGCGATGAGCAGTTCTTC. Encoded protein: CASSQEGASGGDEQFF.

The genes are TRBV18 and TRBJ2-5; tentatively, D is TRBD2 (5 bases). CDR1 is KGHSH and CDR2 is LQKENI in the germline V gene. The CDR3 spans 14 residues. V was trimmed by 6 bases and J by 5 bases, leaving 16 bases between them. The CDR3 spells CASSAGSKAETQYF. CDR3 DNA: TGTGCCAGCTCGGCGGGCAGTAAGGCGGAGACCCAGTACTTC. Full variable domain (missing parts from reference TRBV18 and TRBJ2-5): NAGVMQNPRHLVRRRGQEARLRCSPMKGHSHVYWYRQLPEEGLKFMVYLQKENIIDESGMPKERFSAEFPKEGPSILRIQQVVRGDSAAYFCASSAGSKAETQYFGPGTRLLVL.

V usage is TRBV23-1 and J usage is TRBJ1-2; tentatively, D is TRBD1 (5 bases). TRBV23-1 has ORF status, its function being uncertain. The CDR3 covers 14 residues. Trimming took 6 bases from V and 8 from J, leaving 19 bases between them. This CDR3 is CASRGPPTYQGYTF. As DNA, the CDR3 is TGCGCCAGCAGGGGGCCGCCCACCTATCAAGGCTACACCTTC.

As DNA, the CDR3 is TGTGCCAGCAAATCGACTTTACGGACTCTCCAGATCGGTTCACCCCTCCACTTT. Its translation is CASKSTLRTLQIGSPLHF. The rearrangement links TRBV2 to TRBJ1-6, with D hard to call. Germline CDR1 reads SNHLY; CDR2 reads FYNNEI. The CDR3 extends over 18 amino acids. V lost 7 bases to trimming and J lost 9 bases, with 28 bases between them.

The chain's CDR3 is CASTETGQREAFF. DNA of the CDR3: TGCGCCAGCACCGAAACCGGACAGCGTGAAGCTTTCTTT. The J gene is TRBJ1-1, the V gene TRBV5-1; perhaps TRBD1 as D (6 bases). The CDR3 sequence is 13 residues long. V was trimmed by 6 bases and J by 7 bases, leaving 16 bases between them. Germline lookup yields CDR1 SGHRS and CDR2 YFSETQ.

The rearrangement uses TRBV7-9 and TRBJ2-3; a weak D match, TRBD2 (5 bases). V lost 5 bases and J lost 4, with 19 bases in between. This CDR3 has 16 residues. Germline V lookup: CDR1 SEHNR, CDR2 FQNEAQ (reference sequence). CDR3 sequence reads: CASSPFSDSRPDTQYF. CDR3 DNA sequence: TGTGCCAGCAGCCCGTTTAGCGACTCACGCCCAGATACGCAGTATTTT.

The genes are TRBV28 and TRBJ2-5, with TRBD1 identical over 8 bases. Germline V gene data show CDR1 as MDHEN and CDR2 as SYDVKM. This CDR3 is built from 15 residues. V trimming: 6 bases; J trimming: 2 bases; junction bases outside the gene matches: 8. In nucleotides, the CDR3 is TGTGCCAGCAGGTCTGGGACAGGAGTACAAGAGACCCAGTACTTC. This codes for CASRSGTGVQETQYF.

The CDR3 is CASSGQMNTEAFF. The CDR3 coding sequence is TGTGCCAGCAGCGGTCAGATGAACACTGAAGCTTTCTTT. The chain carries TRBV9 and TRBJ1-1; no clear D. From germline, CDR1 is SGDLS and CDR2 YYNGEE. This CDR3 is built from 13 residues. Trimming pared 3 bases from V and 0 bases from J, leaving 6 bases between.

The chain employs TRBV30 and TRBJ1-1, with D possibly matching TRBD1 (6 bases). Germline CDR1 and CDR2: GTSNPN and SVGIG (reference sequence). The CDR3 runs 13 residues. V lost 1 base, J lost 8 bases, and 14 bases lay in between. This chain's CDR3 is CAWSEGHPTEAFF. CDR3 nucleotide sequence: TGTGCCTGGAGTGAGGGACACCCGACCGAAGCTTTCTTT.

This clone was seen more than once but under ten times. The V gene is TRBV5-1, the J gene TRBJ1-2, with 8 bases that match TRBD1. Germline V gives CDR1 SGHRS, CDR2 YFSETQ. Trimming cost V 0 bases and J 2 bases; bases outside gene matches: 9. The CDR3 runs 17 residues. The CDR3 protein is CASSLGLTGDRNYGYTF. The CDR3 coding sequence is TGCGCCAGCAGCTTGGGGCTGACAGGGGACCGAAACTATGGCTACACCTTC.

The V and J genes are TRBV6-5 and TRBJ1-1; D gene uncertain. The CDR3 is 14 amino acids. Germline values: CDR1 MNHEY, CDR2 SVGAGI. Trimming removed 0 bases from V and 6 bases from J, with 11 bases in between. CDR3 residues: CASSYSPARAEAFF. CDR3 bases: TGTGCCAGCAGTTACTCGCCCGCCCGGGCTGAAGCTTTCTTT.

This clone was picked up a small number of times. The rearrangement links TRBV12-5 to TRBJ1-6, with a tentative D call TRBD1 (6 bases). Germline values: CDR1 LGHNT, CDR2 FRNRAP. Deletions cut 7 bases from V and 7 bases from J, with 14 bases between. The CDR3 spans 14 residues. The CDR3 DNA is TGTGCTAGTGCTCCGGGAGGGGGGAATTCACCCCTCCACTTT. Amino acids: CASAPGGGNSPLHF.

CDR3 amino acids: CASSQGLNNEQFF. CDR3 coding DNA: TGTGCCAGCAGCCAGGGACTGAACAATGAGCAGTTCTTC. The chain joins TRBV11-2 to TRBJ2-1, with D possibly being TRBD2 (6 bases). CDR3 length equals 13 residues. The germline CDR1 and CDR2 sequences are SGHAT and FQNNGV. The V gene lost 5 bases and the J gene lost 5 bases, with 10 bases spanning the gap. The variable domain in full, completed from reference TRBV11-2 and TRBJ2-1, reads EAGVAQSPRYKIIEKRQSVAFWCNPISGHATLYWYQQILGQGPKLLIQFQNNGVVDDSQLPKDRFSAERLKGVDSTLKIQPAKLEDSAVYLCASSQGLNNEQFFGPGTRLTVL.

The chain is built from TRBV18 and TRBJ1-1; perhaps TRBD1 as D (6 bases). The CDR3 is 15 residues long. CDR1 KGHSH and CDR2 LQKENI come from the germline V gene. V was clipped by 4 bases and J by 1 base, with 13 bases between them. DNA of the CDR3: TGTGCCAGCTCACAAGGTGGACAGACGAACACTGAAGCTTTCTTT. This codes for CASSQGGQTNTEAFF.

The rearrangement links TRBV27 to TRBJ2-5; 7 bases agree with TRBD2. Looked up from germline, CDR1 is MNHEY and CDR2 is SMNVEV (reference sequence). The ends lost 2 bases at V and 7 bases at J; junction bases unmatched: 13. The CDR3 consists of 16 residues. The CDR3 spells CASSLGEGRIDGTQYF. CDR3 nucleotide sequence: TGTGCCAGCAGTTTAGGGGAGGGGAGGATCGATGGGACCCAGTACTTC.

This clone has a handful of counts. The chain combines TRBV5-4 with TRBJ2-2, with 9 positions matching TRBD2. Per germline, CDR1 SGHNT and CDR2 YYREEE (reference sequence). The CDR3 spans 16 residues. Trimming removed 3 bases from V and 3 bases from J; junction bases left unmatched: 6. The CDR3 here is CASSSQREADTGELFF. CDR3 sequence (DNA): TGTGCCAGCAGCTCCCAGCGGGAGGCCGACACCGGGGAGCTGTTTTTT.

The V gene is TRBV10-3, the J gene TRBJ2-3; D gene ambiguous. The V gene lost 6 bases and the J gene lost 0 bases, with 13 bases spanning the gap. CDR1 and CDR2 (germline): ENHRY, SYGVKD. The CDR3 length is 15 residues. CDR3 in amino acids: CAISPSVTSTDTQYF. CDR3 DNA sequence: TGTGCCATCAGCCCGAGCGTTACTAGCACAGATACGCAGTATTTT.

The chain has TRBV4-1 and TRBJ1-6; D not certain. Between the trimmed V and J ends, which lost 6 bases and 4 bases, there was a span of 16 bases. CDR1 is MGHRA, CDR2 YSYEKL, per germline. The CDR3 loop spans 16 amino acids. The CDR3 coding sequence is TGCGCCAGCAGTAAGGGAGGGAGACTATATAATTCACCCCTCCACTTT. Its translation is CASSKGGRLYNSPLHF.

The chain is built from TRBV5-6 and TRBJ1-1; 7 nucleotides align to TRBD1. Trimming at V came to 4 bases and at J to 1 base, leaving 7 bases not matched to a gene. Germline V gene lookup returns CDR1 SGHDT and CDR2 YYEEEE. This CDR3 comprises 15 residues. The CDR3 loop reads CASSLRGQRNTEAFF. The CDR3 nucleotides read TGTGCCAGCAGCCTAAGGGGACAGCGGAACACTGAAGCTTTCTTT. Full variable domain (outside the CDR3, taken from reference TRBV5-6 and TRBJ1-1): DAGVTQSPTHLIKTRGQQVTLRCSPKSGHDTVSWYQQALGQGPQFIFQYYEEEERQRGNFPDRFSGHQFPNYSSELNVNALLLGDSALYLCASSLRGQRNTEAFFGQGTRLTVV.

The chain has TRBV7-6 and TRBJ1-5; possible D gene TRBD1, 5 bases. The V gene's germline CDR1 is SGHVS and CDR2 FNYEAQ. Trimming removed 0 bases from V and 7 bases from J, with 13 bases in between. The CDR3 extends over 15 amino acids. CDR3 DNA: TGTGCCAGCAGCTTAGCGCAGGGATCCGAACAGCCCCAGCATTTT. It is translated as CASSLAQGSEQPQHF.